Below are 15 T cell receptor beta chains sequenced from a single sample in a study of blood T cells in healthy people across ages. Then a second PCR, running roughly 7 to 11 cycles, was carried out with a sample-barcoded 5' primer and a J-beta primer mix. TCRdb itself ran the 5' RACE reads through MiXCR, one entry per CDR3 protein. The sample has around 970,000 distinct CDR3 sequences, approximately 50% seen once. Sequencing was done on a sample of blood. All receptors derive from a woman aged 55-70 years in good health.

Concerning this clonotype itself: Its ends do not fully match the called genes, so a read error is possible. The rearrangement uses TRBV10-3 and TRBJ2-7; D is ambiguous. From germline, CDR1 is ENHRY and CDR2 SYGVKD. This CDR3 is built from 15 residues. CDR3: CAISPRMLNSHEQYF. CDR3 in DNA: TGTGCCATCAGTCCGAGAATGCTCAACTCCCACGAGCAGTACTTC.

This clonotype was observed a few times. The CDR3 nucleotides read TGTGCCAGCAGCTTAGCAGGGTCCGGAGAAAAACTGTTTTTT. Translation: CASSLAGSGEKLFF. The chain recombines TRBV7-2 with TRBJ1-4; D is undetermined. The germline V gene encodes CDR1 SGHTA and CDR2 FQGNSA. V dropped 0 bases and J dropped 8 bases, with 10 bases sitting between them. The CDR3 consists of 14 residues. The full variable domain, its missing parts supplied by reference TRBV7-2 and TRBJ1-4, is GAGVSQSPSNKVTEKGKDVELRCDPISGHTALYWYRQSLGQGLEFLIYFQGNSAPDKSGLPSDRFSAERTGGSVSTLTIQRTQQEDSAVYLCASSLAGSGEKLFFGSGTQLSVL.

In its sample, this clonotype was seen a few times. The chain carries TRBV29-1 and TRBJ2-1; D is unclear. The germline gives CDR1 SQVTM, CDR2 ANQGSEA. Trimming removed 0 bases at V and 0 bases at J, with 15 bases between. The CDR3 runs 17 residues. As DNA, the CDR3 is TGCAGCGTTGAAGATCGGTGGGCCGGTAGCTCCTACAATGAGCAGTTCTTC. Its protein is CSVEDRWAGSSYNEQFF.

In its sample, this clonotype was seen a few times. This sequence joins TRBV12-3 or TRBV12-4 and TRBJ1-2, with 11 bases that match TRBD1. The trim removed 4 bases at V and 5 bases at J, leaving 6 bases unmatched. This CDR3 has 15 residues. The CDR3 DNA follows: TGTGCCAGCAGTTCCCGGGACAGGGGGAGGTATGGCTACACCTTC. As protein: CASSSRDRGRYGYTF.

This chain links TRBV24-1 with TRBJ1-2, with TRBD1 as a possible D gene (5 bases). V dropped 5 bases and J dropped 3 bases, with 12 bases sitting between them. Germline values: CDR1 KGHDR, CDR2 SFDVKD. This CDR3 is 14 amino acids long. CDR3 in amino acids: CATSGRGFDYGYTF. CDR3 in DNA: TGTGCCACCAGTGGTCGGGGGTTTGACTATGGCTACACCTTC.

Only a few counts were recorded for this clonotype. The chain recombines TRBV4-2 with TRBJ2-7; 8 bases fit TRBD1. The CDR3 loop spans 14 amino acids. The V gene's germline CDR1 is LGHNA and CDR2 YNFKEQ. The junction had 4 bases not matched to a gene; V was cut back by 3 bases and J by 3 bases. The CDR3 nucleotides are TGTGCCAGCAGCCACCAGGGGGCAGACTACGAGCAGTACTTC. Its protein product is CASSHQGADYEQYF.

V usage is TRBV20-1 and J usage is TRBJ1-5, with TRBD1 identical over 8 bases. V lost 6 bases to trimming and J lost 11 bases; unmatched junction nucleotides: 12. The CDR3 sequence is 13 residues long. Germline V gives CDR1 DFQATT, CDR2 SNEGSKA (reference sequence). CDR3 sequence: CSAQTGGRMAQHF. CDR3 nucleotides: TGCAGTGCCCAAACAGGGGGGCGTATGGCCCAGCATTTT.

The rearrangement uses TRBV28 and TRBJ2-5; possible D gene TRBD1, 6 bases. The V gene's germline CDR1 is MDHEN and CDR2 SYDVKM. V gave up 3 bases and J gave up 5 bases, with 10 bases separating them. CDR3 length: 13 residues. The CDR3 region is CASSFVDRETQYF. Written as DNA, the CDR3 is TGTGCCAGCAGTTTTGTCGACAGGGAGACCCAGTACTTC. The whole variable domain, filled in from reference TRBV28 and TRBJ2-5, reads DVKVTQSSRYLVKRTGEKVFLECVQDMDHENMFWYRQDPGLGLRLIYFSYDVKMKEKGDIPEGYSVSREKKERFSLILESASTNQTSMYLCASSFVDRETQYFGPGTRLLVL.

This chain links TRBV18 with TRBJ2-3; D is unresolved. This CDR3 is 15 amino acids long. Trimming removed 5 bases at V and 0 bases at J, with 12 bases between. CDR1 KGHSH and CDR2 LQKENI come from the germline V gene. The CDR3 loop is CASSTRPKSTDTQYF. The CDR3 coding sequence is TGTGCCAGCTCAACTCGCCCCAAGAGCACAGATACGCAGTATTTT.

This clonotype was seen ten or more times. The chain recombines TRBV5-1 with TRBJ2-7; D is undetermined. The germline V and J ends were trimmed by 2 bases and 4 bases, with 10 bases remaining between them. The V gene's germline CDR1 is SGHRS and CDR2 YFSETQ. This CDR3 contains 13 residues. Here the CDR3 DNA reads TGCGCCAGCAGCTTTGGGGTAGGTTACGAGCAGTACTTC. It codes for CASSFGVGYEQYF.

This clonotype was found a few times. V usage is TRBV5-6 and J usage is TRBJ2-3, with 11 bases fitting TRBD2. Germline V gives CDR1 SGHDT, CDR2 YYEEEE. The CDR3 consists of 16 residues. V gave up 3 bases and J gave up 2 bases; unmatched junction bases: 5. CDR3 residues: CASSSGLAADTDTQYF. The CDR3 nucleotides are TGTGCCAGCAGCTCGGGACTAGCGGCCGACACAGATACGCAGTATTTT.

This clonotype was found a few times. The rearrangement links TRBV11-2 to TRBJ2-1, with 7 bases aligning to TRBD1. Losses at the gene ends were 5 bases for V and 8 bases for J; bases not matched to a gene: 12. The CDR3 has 15 residues. Germline values: CDR1 SGHAT, CDR2 FQNNGV. The CDR3 sequence: CASSPATTGWYEQFF. The CDR3 coding sequence is TGTGCCAGCAGCCCGGCCACGACAGGGTGGTATGAGCAGTTCTTC.

Only a few counts were recorded for this clonotype. The CDR3 sequence is CAWNRRTGDADTQYF. The CDR3, as DNA: TGTGCCTGGAACCGACGCACAGGGGACGCGGATACGCAGTATTTT. This chain uses TRBV30 with TRBJ2-3; TRBD1 aligns across 7 bases. The CDR3 totals 15 residues. The junction had 13 bases not matched to a gene; V was cut back by 4 bases and J by 6 bases. Germline V lookup: CDR1 GTSNPN, CDR2 SVGIG (reference sequence).

This clonotype was seen a single time. The chain joins TRBV6-5 to TRBJ2-1, with 9 bases identical to TRBD2. The V gene's germline CDR1 is MNHEY and CDR2 SVGAGI. Trimming took 2 bases from V and 1 from J; bases not matched to a gene: 9. The CDR3 spans 18 residues. CDR3 amino acids: CASSYLGLAGGSYNEQFF. The CDR3 bases are TGTGCCAGCAGTTACCTCGGACTGGCGGGAGGGTCCTACAATGAGCAGTTCTTC.

In DNA, the CDR3 is TGCAGTGCGCGACTAGCGGGAGGATTTAATGAGCAGTTCTTC. Protein sequence: CSARLAGGFNEQFF. The chain carries TRBV20-1 and TRBJ2-1, with 13 bases matching TRBD2. Trimming removed 6 bases from V and 7 bases from J; junction bases left unmatched: 6. Germline V gene data show CDR1 as DFQATT and CDR2 as SNEGSKA (reference sequence). The CDR3 runs to 14 residues.